Below, one T cell receptor (beta chain) is given with its context. Its antigen remains unknown. The data belong to a study of shared clonotypes between healthy human individuals. Clones were read by immunoSEQ multiplex PCR, and TCRdb kept only the in-frame ones, dropping some. The sample has more than 2,000,000 clones, around nine tenths seen once. This CDR3 is built from 17 residues. V shed 2 bases and J shed 3 bases, with 16 bases lying between them. CDR1 is MNHEY, CDR2 SMNVEV, per germline (reference sequence). Study-wide results and caveats: As a rule, naive subsets had a larger estimated richness than memory subsets.

The TCR originated in a man aged 18 to 35 in good health. The chain joins TRBV27 to TRBJ1-4, with TRBD1 as a possible D gene (6 bases). The source material was naive CD4+ T cells sorted from blood. Specified subset: CD45RA+ positively selected. The CDR3 DNA follows: TGTGCCAGCAGTTTAGGGGGGCGCAAAATATCTAATGAAAAACTGTTTTTT. It yields the protein CASSLGGRKISNEKLFF.